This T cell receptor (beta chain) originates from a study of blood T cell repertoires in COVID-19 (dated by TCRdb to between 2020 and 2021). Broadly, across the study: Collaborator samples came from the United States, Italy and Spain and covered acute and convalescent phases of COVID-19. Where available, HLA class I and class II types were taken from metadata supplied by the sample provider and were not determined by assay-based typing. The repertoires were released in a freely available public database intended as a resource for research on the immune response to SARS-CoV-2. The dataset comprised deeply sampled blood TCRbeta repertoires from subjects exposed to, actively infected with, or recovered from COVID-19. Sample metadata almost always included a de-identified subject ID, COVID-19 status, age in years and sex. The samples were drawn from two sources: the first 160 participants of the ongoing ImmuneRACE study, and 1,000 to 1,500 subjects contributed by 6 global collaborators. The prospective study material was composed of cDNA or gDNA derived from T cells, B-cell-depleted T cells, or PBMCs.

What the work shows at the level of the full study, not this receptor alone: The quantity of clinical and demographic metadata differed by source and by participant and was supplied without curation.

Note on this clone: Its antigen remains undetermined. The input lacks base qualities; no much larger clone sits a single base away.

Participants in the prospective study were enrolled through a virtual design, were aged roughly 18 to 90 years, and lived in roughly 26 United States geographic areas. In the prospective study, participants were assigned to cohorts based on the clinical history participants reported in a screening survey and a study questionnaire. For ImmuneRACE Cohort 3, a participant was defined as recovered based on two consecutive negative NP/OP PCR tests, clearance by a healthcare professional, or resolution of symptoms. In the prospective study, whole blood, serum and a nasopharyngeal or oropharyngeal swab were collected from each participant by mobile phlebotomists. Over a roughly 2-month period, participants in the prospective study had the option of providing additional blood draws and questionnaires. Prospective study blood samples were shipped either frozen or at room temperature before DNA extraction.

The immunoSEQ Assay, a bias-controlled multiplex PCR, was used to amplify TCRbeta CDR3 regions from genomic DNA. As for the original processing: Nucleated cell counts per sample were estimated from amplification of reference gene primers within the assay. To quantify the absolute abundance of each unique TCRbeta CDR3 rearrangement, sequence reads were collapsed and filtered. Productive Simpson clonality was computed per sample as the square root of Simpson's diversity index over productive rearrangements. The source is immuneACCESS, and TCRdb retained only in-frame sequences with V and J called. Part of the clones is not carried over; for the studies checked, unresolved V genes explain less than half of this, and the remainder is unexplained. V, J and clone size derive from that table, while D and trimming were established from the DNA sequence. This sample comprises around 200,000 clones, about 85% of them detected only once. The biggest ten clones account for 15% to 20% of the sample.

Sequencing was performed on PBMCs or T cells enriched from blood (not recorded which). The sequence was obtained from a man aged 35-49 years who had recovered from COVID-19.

CDR3 sequence: CASSLARLSGANVLTF. The nucleotide sequence reads TGTGCCAGCAGCTTGGCACGGTTGTCTGGGGCCAACGTCCTGACTTTC. The sequence is built from TRBV5-4 and TRBJ2-6, with the D gene too uncertain to name. From cysteine to phenylalanine, the CDR3 is 16 amino acids long. Of all the DNA, just the CDR3 is kept, 48 bases in frame from base 1. Trimming takes 0 bases from V and 1 base from J, and the germline ends sit 8 bases apart. CDR1 is given as SGHNT and CDR2 as YYREEE, both from the germline V gene (reference sequence).